This T cell receptor beta chain was captured by sequencing in a study of relationships among human T cell subsets (dated by TCRdb to the early 2010s). For context, the study as a whole: The study sequenced eight distinct T cell populations from blood: pan T, CD8 cytotoxic, regulatory, Th1, Th2, naive plus transitional, activated and memory cells.

Library preparation employed multiplex PCR. The instrument given in TCRdb is 454 GS FLX. TCR alpha and beta CDR3 regions were amplified from mRNA by semiquantitative ARM-PCR. In ARM-PCR, tagged nested gene-specific primers were applied first, and communal superprimers then carried out the exponential amplification. Before the second amplification round was performed on first-round PCR products, the nested primers were removed by exonuclease. The amplicons were sequenced on the 454 platform, a system that can rapidly sequence millions of DNA fragments without cloning bias. A read was counted as effective if the read could be mapped to both V and J germline segments. The study's own analysis went as follows. Reads were assigned to germline V, D and J segments with IRmap, which uses pyromap, a Smith-Waterman modification adapted to 454 sequencing errors. D-beta assignments were filtered using cutoffs set at the 99th percentile of alignment scores from simulated random sequences. CDR3 was defined as the amino acids lying between the conserved V-segment Y[YFLI]C motif and the J-segment [FW]GXGT motif. A compound Poisson process model, previously applied to large-scale EST data, was used to estimate repertoire diversity. A procedure for detecting cross-contamination was used to argue that the shared CDR3s did not come from sample contamination. TCRdb trimmed public reads at Q25 via fastp, called clones via MiXCR and kept in-frame beta chains. One record per CDR3 amino acid sequence lists the most common genes and DNA. Clone size and V and J calls follow TCRdb, not the original study. For this sample there are 10,000 to 15,000 distinct CDR3 sequences; around two thirds appear just once. Jointly, the top ten make up approximately 30% of the sample.

Th1 cells were collected as the CD4+CD25-CD294- flow-through after CD25, CD56 and CD294 bead selections. Miltenyi superparamagnetic beads coated with subset-specific monoclonal antibodies were used for isolation of the T cell subsets. All T cell populations were isolated from peripheral blood. Mononuclear cells were obtained from whole blood by Ficoll separation, and monocytes were then depleted with anti-CD14 microbeads. Isolated cell populations were immediately resuspended in RNAprotect reagent. What the study reported, not specific to this receptor: The considerable overlap in CDR3s among Th1, Th2 and regulatory T cells was taken as suggesting that cell fate choices are stochastic. Over 55% of CD8+ cytotoxic sequences were found to belong to clones with over 100 reads, whereas few such clones were observed in the regulatory and Th2 subsets. The bead-based sorting could not exclude a CD4+CD8+ double-positive population. V, D and J usage, CDR3 length and N-nucleotide additions showed no statistically significant differences among the seven subsets.

As regards this clonotype: It lacks a known antigen. The input lacks base qualities; no much larger clone sits a single base away.

There are 13 amino acids in the CDR3, from cysteine to phenylalanine inclusive. Solely the CDR3 DNA is kept, with 39 bases framed from the first base. Taken from the germline V gene, the CDR1 and CDR2 loops are SGHAT and FQNNGV. Trimming takes 5 bases from V and 1 base from J, and the germline ends sit 8 bases apart. The sequenced sample consisted of CD4+ Th1 cells sorted from blood. The cell subset or site label for this specimen denotes: CD4+CD25-CD294- T helper 1 cells. This receptor chain uses TRBV11-2 and TRBJ1-2, with the D gene uncertain. The sequence was collected from a man aged 40-49 years in good health. The DNA sequence is as follows: TGTGCCAGCAGCCCTACCGTTAACTATGGCTACACCTTC. Its protein product is CASSPTVNYGYTF. Beyond the CDR3, the reference TRBV11-2 and TRBJ1-2 genes provide the residues; the full variable domain reads: EAGVAQSPRYKIIEKRQSVAFWCNPISGHATLYWYQQILGQGPKLLIQFQNNGVVDDSQLPKDRFSAERLKGVDSTLKIQPAKLEDSAVYLCASSPTVNYGYTFGSGTRLTVV.